This note documents a single T cell receptor beta chain sequence. The table lists this clonotype with a few counts. No cognate antigen has been identified for it. Per-base quality was not reported, and no clone a single base away is much larger than it. The data derive from a study of HIV-infected patients and healthy controls (dated by TCRdb to 2014 to 2015). From its cysteine to its phenylalanine, the CDR3 spans 15 amino acids. The read is trimmed to its CDR3 DNA, 45 bases read in frame from base 1. The germline V gene (reference sequence) supplies CDR1 LNHDA and CDR2 SQIVND. V loses 6 bases at its end and J loses 8 bases; junction bases beyond the gene matches: 12. Receptors were amplified or captured by 5' RACE. Instrument on record: Illumina MiSeq. TCRdb handled the public reads itself, with Q25 trimming in fastp and clone calling in MiXCR, and kept productive beta chains. Each CDR3 protein appears once, grouped with its most common genes and DNA. Recorded for this sample are around 58,000 distinct CDR3 sequences; about a fifth of them occurred a single time. The leading ten clones occupy about 1.5% of the sample.

The receptor was derived from a human donor in good health. The rearranged segments are TRBV19 and TRBJ1-4; 7 junctional bases match TRBD1. Sequenced input: CD4+ T cells from blood. The DNA reads as follows: TGTGCCAGTAGGATGGGGCCGGGACAGTCCGAAAAACTGTTTTTT. The resulting protein is CASRMGPGQSEKLFF.